Below are 18 T cell receptor beta chains sequenced from a single sample in a study of blood T cell repertoires in COVID-19. Generated by immunoSEQ multiplex PCR, the TCRdb table keeps only in-frame clones and is missing some. The sample yields 75,000 to 80,000 clones, 88% seen once. Source material: peripheral blood. The receptors here all came from a human donor in a cohort sampled during active COVID-19.

The chain has TRBV5-6 and TRBJ2-5, with 9 bases fitting TRBD2. Trimming took 0 bases from V and 10 from J; bases not matched to a gene: 10. The CDR3 is 15 amino acids. Looked up from germline, CDR1 is SGHDT and CDR2 is YYEEEE. The CDR3 protein is CASSLVLSGGVDQYF. The CDR3 DNA is TGTGCCAGCAGCTTGGTACTTAGCGGGGGAGTCGACCAGTACTTC.

The chain employs TRBV5-1 and TRBJ2-7; 7 nucleotides line up with TRBD1. The CDR3 is 16 residues long. V shed 0 bases and J 6 bases; nucleotides not matched to a gene: 12. Germline lookup yields CDR1 SGHRS and CDR2 YFSETQ. CDR3 nucleotides: TGCGCCAGCAGCTTGGCCTCGTCGACAGGGTTGTTCGAGCAGTACTTC. It translates to CASSLASSTGLFEQYF.

V and J are TRBV9 and TRBJ2-1; D might be TRBD1 (6 bases). CDR3 length equals 14 residues. Per the germline V gene, CDR1 is SGDLS and CDR2 is YYNGEE. V was clipped by 3 bases and J by 10 bases, with 17 bases between them. In DNA, the CDR3 is TGTGCCAGCAGCGCTAACGTCGACGACAGGGAGCAGTTCTTC. Translating gives CASSANVDDREQFF.

J is TRBJ2-7 and V is TRBV20-1; 15 bases map to TRBD2. Germline values: CDR1 DFQATT, CDR2 SNEGSKA (reference sequence). The CDR3 spans 16 residues. The ends lost 6 bases at V and 3 bases at J; junction bases unmatched: 9. The CDR3 loop reads CSASGTSGRFNYEQYF. CDR3 DNA sequence: TGCAGTGCCAGTGGGACTAGCGGGAGGTTTAACTACGAGCAGTACTTC.

This chain connects TRBV28 to TRBJ2-3; a possible D gene is TRBD2 (6 bases). Per the germline V gene, CDR1 is MDHEN and CDR2 is SYDVKM. This CDR3 contains 13 residues. V was clipped by 7 bases and J by 2 bases, with 10 bases between them. CDR3 residues: CASNAGSTDTQYF. The DNA of the CDR3 is TGTGCCAGCAACGCGGGATCCACAGATACGCAGTATTTT.

The genes are TRBV25-1 and TRBJ1-3; 8 positions match TRBD1. V shed 5 bases and J 3 bases; nucleotides not matched to a gene: 9. Looked up from germline, CDR1 is MGHDK and CDR2 is SYGVNS. This CDR3 spans 16 amino acids. DNA for the CDR3: TGTGCCAGCAGTCTCGAGACAGGGGAAGGTGGAAACACCATATATTTT. It is translated as CASSLETGEGGNTIYF. The full variable domain, with the rest looked up from reference TRBV25-1 and TRBJ1-3, is EADIYQTPRYLVIGTGKKITLECSQTMGHDKMYWYQQDPGMELHLIHYSYGVNSTEKGDLSSESTVSRIRTEHFPLTLESARPSHTSQYLCASSLETGEGGNTIYFGEGSWLTVV.

This chain connects TRBV5-4 to TRBJ2-7, with TRBD2 identical over 13 bases. J gave up 10 bases and V 4 bases, and 14 bases lay outside the gene matches. Germline V gene sequence: CDR1 SGHNT, CDR2 YYREEE (reference sequence). This CDR3 spans 16 amino acids. CDR3 protein: CASSTDPGLAGHGQYF. CDR3 DNA: TGTGCCAGCAGCACCGATCCGGGACTAGCGGGACACGGCCAGTACTTC.

The chain joins TRBV27 to TRBJ2-7; 10 bases map to TRBD1. CDR1 is MNHEY and CDR2 is SMNVEV in the germline V gene (reference sequence). The CDR3 covers 15 residues. The ends lost 7 bases at V and 0 bases at J; junction bases unmatched: 6. In DNA, the CDR3 is TGTGCCAGCACCAAAGGACAGGGGGGCTCCTACGAGCAGTACTTC. This sequence encodes CASTKGQGGSYEQYF.

CDR3 DNA sequence: TGTGCCAGCAGTATCGGGACAGGGTTTGATGAGCAGTTCTTC. Translated, it gives CASSIGTGFDEQFF. The J gene is TRBJ2-1, the V gene TRBV9, with TRBD1 matching 9 bases. CDR1 is SGDLS and CDR2 is YYNGEE in the germline V gene. Trimming took 5 bases from V and 8 from J; bases not matched to a gene: 8. This CDR3 is 14 amino acids long.

The CDR3 region has the DNA TGTGCCAGCAGCGTAGACTGGACGGGGGGGCTGGAGACCCAGTACTTC. Translation gives CASSVDWTGGLETQYF. The chain couples TRBV9 to TRBJ2-5; 8 bases agree with TRBD2. CDR1 SGDLS and CDR2 YYNGEE come from the germline V gene. Trimming took 0 bases from V and 5 from J; bases not matched to a gene: 9. This CDR3 has 16 amino acids.

V and J are TRBV28 and TRBJ2-3, with 12 bases that match TRBD2. CDR3 length: 13 residues. Germline CDR1 MDHEN, CDR2 SYDVKM. J lost 5 bases, V lost 7 bases, and 1 base had no gene match. The CDR3 protein is CASMTSGRDTQYF. The CDR3 DNA is TGTGCCAGCATGACTAGCGGGAGAGATACGCAGTATTTT.

This sequence joins TRBV7-9 and TRBJ2-5, with 9 bases identical to TRBD2. CDR1 and CDR2 from the germline V gene are SEHNR and FQNEAQ (reference sequence). The CDR3 runs 17 residues. Trimming took 5 bases from V and 2 from J; bases not matched to a gene: 12. CDR3 region: CASSPPTGGGAQETQYF. The CDR3 nucleotides are TGTGCCAGCAGCCCTCCCACTGGCGGGGGGGCTCAAGAGACCCAGTACTTC.

J is TRBJ2-3 and V is TRBV5-4; 11 nucleotides match TRBD2. The CDR3 runs to 15 residues. Trimming at V came to 2 bases and at J to 3 bases, leaving 2 bases not matched to a gene. Germline CDR1 and CDR2: SGHNT and YYREEE (reference sequence). The CDR3 nucleotides are TGTGCCAGCAGCTTTAGCGGGGGGGTGACAGATACGCAGTATTTT. Its protein product is CASSFSGGVTDTQYF. The full variable domain, in which reference TRBV5-4 and TRBJ2-3 provide the parts outside the CDR3, is ETGVTQSPTHLIKTRGQQVTLRCSSQSGHNTVSWYQQALGQGPQFIFQYYREEENGRGNFPPRFSGLQFPNYSSELNVNALELDDSALYLCASSFSGGVTDTQYFGPGTRLTVL.

The CDR3 spells CASILSGKYNEQFF. In DNA form, the CDR3 reads TGTGCCAGCATCCTTAGCGGGAAATACAATGAGCAGTTCTTC. The rearrangement uses TRBV6-5 and TRBJ2-1; 8 positions agree with TRBD2. CDR3 length: 14 residues. With V trimmed by 7 bases and J by 4 bases, 6 bases remained unmatched. Germline values: CDR1 MNHEY, CDR2 SVGAGI.

J is TRBJ2-7 and V is TRBV30; TRBD1 might be the D (6 bases). Trimming stripped 0 bases from V and 6 bases from J, with 15 bases between. Per the germline V gene, CDR1 is GTSNPN and CDR2 is SVGIG (reference sequence). This CDR3 is built from 14 residues. The CDR3 DNA sequence: TGTGCCTGGAGTGTACTTAGGGGGTCTTTCGAGCAGTACTTC. Protein sequence: CAWSVLRGSFEQYF.

The chain recombines TRBV9 with TRBJ1-1; 8 bases align to TRBD1. CDR1 is SGDLS, CDR2 YYNGEE, per germline. This CDR3 is built from 16 residues. The J segment lost 3 bases and the V segment lost 3 bases, leaving 10 bases of the junction unmatched. Here the CDR3 reads CASSERTDREDTEAFF. The CDR3 DNA is TGTGCCAGCAGCGAGCGGACGGACAGGGAAGACACTGAAGCTTTCTTT. The full variable domain, in which reference TRBV9 and TRBJ1-1 provide the parts outside the CDR3, is DSGVTQTPKHLITATGQRVTLRCSPRSGDLSVYWYQQSLDQGLQFLIQYYNGEERAKGNILERFSAQQFPDLHSELNLSSLELGDSALYFCASSERTDREDTEAFFGQGTRLTVV.

The chain couples TRBV14 to TRBJ2-3; 7 bases map to TRBD1. The CDR3 covers 14 residues. The germline V gene has CDR1 SGHDN and CDR2 FVKESK. J lost 2 bases, V lost 7 bases, and 6 bases had no gene match. In DNA form, the CDR3 reads TGTGCCAGCACACAGGGGATGGACACAGATACGCAGTATTTT. As protein: CASTQGMDTDTQYF.

The chain couples TRBV6-6 to TRBJ2-5; D gene ambiguous. V lost 5 bases and J 2 bases, leaving 12 bases between the germline ends. The CDR3 is made up of 14 amino acids. Germline V gives CDR1 MNHNY, CDR2 SVGAGI (reference sequence). For the CDR3, the DNA is TGTGCCAGCAGTACCCCCCCGGTGCAAGAGACCCAGTACTTC. It specifies CASSTPPVQETQYF.